This is a list of T cell receptor beta chains from one sample in a study of blood T cell repertoires in COVID-19. TCRdb's table, derived via immunoSEQ multiplex PCR, lists solely in-frame clones and lacks some. This table has about 480,000 clones, more than 75% appearing once. The sample consisted of PBMCs or T cells enriched from blood (not recorded which). These receptors all stem from a woman aged 40 to 55 who had recovered from COVID-19. Each CDR3 is given with its conserved first and last residue. The D gene is left open where the match is weak.

>TRBV7-9|TRBD1|TRBJ1-4
CASSPGQGTNEKLFF
TGTGCCAGCAGCCCGGGACAGGGAACTAATGAAAAACTGTTTTTT
>TRBV7-9|NA|TRBJ1-2
CASSLGGAEGYTF
TGTGCCAGCAGCCTTGGGGGCGCGGAAGGCTACACCTTC
>TRBV10-3|TRBD1|TRBJ1-2
CATSRDRNYGYTF
TGTGCCACTTCCCGGGACAGGAACTATGGCTACACCTTC
>TRBV7-6|TRBD1|TRBJ1-4
CASSPDRVTNEKLFF
TGTGCCAGCAGCCCGGACAGGGTCACTAATGAAAAACTGTTTTTT
>TRBV11-2|NA|TRBJ2-5
CASSPRGPGETQYF
TGTGCCAGCAGTCCAAGGGGTCCTGGGGAGACCCAGTACTTC
>TRBV7-9|NA|TRBJ1-6
CASSFSIVAYNSPLHF
TGTGCCAGCAGCTTCTCAATAGTTGCTTATAATTCACCCCTCCACTTT
>TRBV7-5|NA|TRBJ2-3
CARSLAPGAVAGVIDTQYF
TGTGCCAGAAGCTTAGCCCCGGGGGCGGTAGCGGGAGTCATAGATACGCAGTATTTT
>TRBV6-5|NA|TRBJ1-1
CASSFSPGSTEAFF
TGTGCCAGCAGTTTCTCCCCGGGAAGCACTGAAGCTTTCTTT
>TRBV3-1/TRBV3-2|TRBD2|TRBJ2-3
CASSRRTSGRVRTDTQYF
TGTGCCAGCAGCCGCCGGACTAGCGGGAGGGTAAGGACAGATACGCAGTATTTT
>TRBV3-1/TRBV3-2|TRBD1|TRBJ1-2
CASSLRTGGGYTF
TGTGCCAGCAGCCTAAGGACAGGGGGAGGCTACACCTTC
>TRBV6-2/TRBV6-3|NA|TRBJ1-2
CASSYSSPAPPGNYGYTF
TGTGCCAGCAGTTACTCGTCCCCAGCACCTCCGGGTAACTATGGCTACACCTTC
>TRBV6-4|TRBD2|TRBJ2-1
CASSDGTSSIEQFF
TGTGCCAGCAGTGACGGGACTAGCTCAATTGAGCAGTTCTTC
>TRBV11-2|TRBD2|TRBJ2-1
CASSLDRLAGGYNEQFF
TGTGCCAGCAGCTTAGATCGTCTAGCGGGAGGGTACAATGAGCAGTTCTTC
>TRBV5-1|TRBD2|TRBJ2-1
CASSLASGPYNEQFF
TGCGCCAGCAGCTTGGCTAGCGGTCCCTACAATGAGCAGTTCTTC
>TRBV2|NA|TRBJ2-5
CASSRGGSVPETQYF
TGTGCCAGCAGCAGGGGAGGGAGCGTCCCAGAGACCCAGTACTTC
>TRBV7-2|NA|TRBJ2-5
CASSLVGQIQETQYF
TGTGCCAGCAGCTTAGTCGGACAGATTCAAGAGACCCAGTACTTC